These 3 T cell receptor beta chains originate from one sample sequenced in a study of cytomegalovirus exposure and HLA in healthy donors. PCR amplification relied on 60 Vbeta primers (plus 13 Jbeta primers). Assay used: immunoSEQ multiplex PCR; TCRdb lists only in-frame clones, some missing. The table includes fewer than 200,000 clones, 80% detected once. Source material: PBMCs. The receptors derive from a woman aged 45-65 years in good health and CMV-seropositive.

This sequence joins TRBV7-9 and TRBJ2-7; TRBD2 agrees at 14 bases. This CDR3 comprises 15 residues. After removal of 5 bases from V and 6 bases from J, the junction contained 6 bases not matched to a gene. CDR1 SEHNR and CDR2 FQNEAQ come from the germline V gene (reference sequence). The CDR3 loop is CASSDDGLAGGEQYF. The CDR3 region has the DNA TGTGCCAGCAGCGATGACGGACTAGCGGGAGGCGAGCAGTACTTC. The variable domain in full, with the rest retrieved from reference TRBV7-9 and TRBJ2-7, is DTGVSQNPRHKITKRGQNVTFRCDPISEHNRLYWYRQTLGQGPEFLTYFQNEAQLEKSRLLSDRFSAERPKGSFSTLEIQRTEQGDSAMYLCASSDDGLAGGEQYFGPGTRLTVT.

This chain connects TRBV7-2 to TRBJ2-5; D may be TRBD2 (6 bases). CDR3 size: 15 residues. Germline CDR1 and CDR2: SGHTA and FQGNSA. Trimming pared 1 base from V and 1 base from J, leaving 10 bases between. This CDR3 is CASSLVAGTQETQYF. CDR3 nucleotide sequence: TGTGCCAGCAGCTTAGTGGCGGGGACCCAAGAGACCCAGTACTTC.

CDR3 bases: TGCGCCAGCAGTTCATCAACTAGCGGCACAGATACGCAGTATTTT. Amino acids: CASSSSTSGTDTQYF. V usage is TRBV23-1 and J usage is TRBJ2-3; 7 bases are a match to TRBD2. TRBV23-1 is an ORF, and what it does is uncertain. Trimming took 5 bases from V and 1 from J; bases not matched to a gene: 6. This CDR3 has 15 residues.